These 6 T cell receptor beta chains came from one sample sequenced in a study of shared clonotypes between healthy human individuals. Assay used: immunoSEQ multiplex PCR; TCRdb lists only in-frame clones, some missing. The table has 2 million to 3 million clones, around 90% seen once. Specimen: naive CD4+ T cells sorted from blood. Subset in this sample: CD45RA+ positively selected. The source of these receptors is a man aged 18 to 30 in good health.

The chain links TRBV2 to TRBJ2-6, with D unresolved. V dropped 6 bases and J dropped 1 base, with 7 bases sitting between them. Looked up from germline, CDR1 is SNHLY and CDR2 is FYNNEI. The CDR3 sequence is 14 residues long. CDR3 sequence reads: CASRAESGANVLTF. The CDR3 nucleotides read TGTGCCAGCAGGGCAGAGTCTGGGGCCAACGTCCTGACTTTC.

CDR3 protein: CAISELGAGYGYTF. CDR3 coding DNA: TGTGCCATCAGTGAGTTGGGGGCGGGCTATGGCTACACCTTC. This chain joins TRBV10-3 and TRBJ1-2; D is perhaps TRBD1 (6 bases). CDR3 length: 14 residues. Germline-derived CDR1 and CDR2 are ENHRY and SYGVKD. Trimming removed 1 base at V and 4 bases at J, with 10 bases between.

Details on this clone: Different DNA sequences within this sample yield the same CDR3. This chain uses TRBV5-1 with TRBJ1-5, with a possible D match to TRBD1 (5 bases). The V end lost 0 bases, the J end lost 3 bases, and 7 bases lay between the germline ends. Germline assignment: CDR1 SGHRS and CDR2 YFSETQ. The CDR3 totals 14 residues. The CDR3 region has the DNA TGCGCCAGCAGCTTGGGAGGGGACAATCAGCCCCAGCATTTT. Its protein is CASSLGGDNQPQHF.

The gene calls are TRBV7-6 and TRBJ1-2, with 10 bases identical to TRBD1. Trimming cost V 3 bases and J 13 bases; bases outside gene matches: 8. The CDR3 loop spans 13 amino acids. Germline lookup yields CDR1 SGHVS and CDR2 FNYEAQ. CDR3 DNA sequence: TGTGCCAGCAGCTTGTCCGGGACAGGGGCATTCACCTTC. It encodes CASSLSGTGAFTF. The full variable domain, with the rest looked up from reference TRBV7-6 and TRBJ1-2, is GAGVSQSPRYKVTKRGQDVALRCDPISGHVSLYWYRQALGQGPEFLTYFNYEAQQDKSGLPNDRFSAERPEGSISTLTIQRTEQRDSAMYRCASSLSGTGAFTFGSGTRLTVV.

This clone appeared a few times. The chain combines TRBV10-3 with TRBJ1-2; 8 bases are shared with TRBD1. Trimming took 2 bases from V and 8 from J; bases not matched to a gene: 13. This CDR3 comprises 16 residues. Per the germline V gene, CDR1 is ENHRY and CDR2 is SYGVKD. The CDR3 protein is CAISETLDRVYGGYTF. The DNA of the CDR3 is TGTGCCATCAGTGAGACCCTGGACAGGGTCTATGGAGGCTACACCTTC.

The rearrangement uses TRBV12-5 and TRBJ2-2; 10 nucleotides line up with TRBD1. The CDR3 extends over 15 amino acids. Germline loops: CDR1 LGHNT, CDR2 FRNRAP. The trim removed 6 bases at V and 7 bases at J, leaving 8 bases unmatched. The CDR3 nucleotides are TGTGCTAGTGGCCTGGGACAGGGGAGCAACGGGGAGCTGTTTTTT. This codes for CASGLGQGSNGELFF.